The clone carrying this T cell receptor (beta chain) appeared once. Method: immunoSEQ multiplex PCR; TCRdb's copy keeps in-frame clones and lacks some. Of roughly 250,000 clones listed, about 86% were seen once; the top ten hold about 2.9%. The source of the sample is a study of blood T cell repertoires in COVID-19. Per germline, CDR1 MNHEY and CDR2 SVGAGI. The CDR3 is 14 residues long. The V end was cut by 6 bases, the J end by 4 bases, with 15 bases between. The rearrangement uses TRBV6-5 and TRBJ1-2; a possible D gene is TRBD1 (6 bases). This clonotype originated in a woman aged 60-75 years with active or convalescent COVID-19. The sample consisted of peripheral blood. This chain's CDR3 is CASRSGGQIYGYTF. The DNA for the CDR3 is TGTGCCAGCAGATCTGGCGGACAGATCTATGGCTACACCTTC.